Presented here are 31 T cell receptor beta chains from one specimen sequenced in a study of neoadjuvant anti-PD-1 for oral cavity cancer (dated by TCRdb to the early 2020s). Libraries were prepared through the immunoSEQ multiplex PCR assay. The table comes from immuneACCESS by way of TCRdb, which keeps in-frame sequences with V and J called. Part of the clones is missing from these tables; in studies checked, under half for an unresolved V gene and the rest for unknown reasons. For this sample there are 11,000 to 15,000 clones; approximately 70% appear just once. The leading ten clones occupy approximately 2.1% of the sample. The time point label here, explained by the study, means: before neoadjuvant nivolumab. Sequencing used PBMCs, obtained before nivolumab (anti-PD-1) treatment. All receptors come from a person aged 35-79 years with oral cavity squamous cell carcinoma.

V usage is TRBV19 and J usage is TRBJ2-6; D possibly corresponds to TRBD1 (5 bases). Germline assignment: CDR1 LNHDA and CDR2 SQIVND (reference sequence). V lost 7 bases, J lost 0 bases, and 10 bases lay in between. The CDR3 runs to 15 residues. As DNA, the CDR3 is TGTGCCAGTATGACAGTTTTCTCTGGGGCCAACGTCCTGACTTTC. It translates to CASMTVFSGANVLTF.

The gene calls are TRBV27 and TRBJ2-5; 13 nucleotides line up with TRBD2. Germline V gene data show CDR1 as MNHEY and CDR2 as SMNVEV (reference sequence). The V segment lost 5 bases and the J segment 1 base; nucleotides outside the gene matches: 16. The CDR3 runs to 20 residues. The CDR3 nucleotides read TGTGCCAGCAGTAGGACGGCCCCCCGGGGACTAGCGGGGCTCCAAGAGACCCAGTACTTC. This codes for CASSRTAPRGLAGLQETQYF.

CDR3 region: CSFTTGSSGPLHF. Written as DNA, the CDR3 is TGCAGCTTTACCACAGGGAGTAGTGGACCCCTCCACTTT. The rearrangement uses TRBV29-1 and TRBJ1-6; a possible D gene is TRBD1 (6 bases). The germline V gene encodes CDR1 SQVTM and CDR2 ANQGSEA. V was cut by 8 bases and J by 12 bases, with 20 bases left in between. This CDR3 has 13 amino acids.

This rearrangement joins TRBV6-1 to TRBJ2-7; TRBD1 might be the D (6 bases). The CDR3 has 14 residues. Looked up from germline, CDR1 is MNHNS and CDR2 is SASEGT. Trimming pared 3 bases from V and 3 bases from J, leaving 12 bases between. The CDR3 loop reads CASSDIRRGYEQYF. CDR3 DNA: TGTGCCAGCAGTGATATACGCAGGGGCTACGAGCAGTACTTC.

The CDR3 protein is CSVVEGDQPQHF. In DNA form, the CDR3 reads TGCAGCGTTGTGGAGGGAGATCAGCCCCAGCATTTT. The chain carries TRBV29-1 and TRBJ1-5; D remains unclear. CDR3 length equals 12 residues. Germline values: CDR1 SQVTM, CDR2 ANQGSEA. The ends were cut back, 4 bases at V and 5 bases at J, with 9 bases in the middle.

The chain joins TRBV27 to TRBJ2-7; a possible D gene is TRBD1 (7 bases). Deletions cut 3 bases from V and 2 bases from J, with 11 bases between. Germline values: CDR1 MNHEY, CDR2 SMNVEV (reference sequence). The CDR3 contains 14 residues. CDR3 sequence: CASSFGRGAYEQYF. As DNA, the CDR3 is TGTGCCAGCAGTTTTGGCAGGGGGGCCTACGAGCAGTACTTC.

CDR3: CASSLKTLKNTGELFF. The DNA for the CDR3 is TGTGCCAGCAGCTTAAAAACACTAAAGAACACCGGGGAGCTGTTTTTT. The chain is built from TRBV7-3 and TRBJ2-2; D is uncertain. Germline CDR1 reads SGHTA; CDR2 reads FQGTGA. V shed 1 base and J shed 1 base, with 10 bases lying between them. This CDR3 is 16 amino acids long.

The gene calls are TRBV6-1 and TRBJ2-1; 7 bases are shared with TRBD2. CDR1 is MNHNS, CDR2 SASEGT, per germline. The CDR3 runs 15 residues. The J segment lost 4 bases and the V segment lost 4 bases, leaving 7 bases of the junction unmatched. The CDR3 is CASSALANAYNEQFF. As DNA, the CDR3 is TGTGCCAGCAGTGCACTAGCGAACGCATACAATGAGCAGTTCTTC.

The V gene is TRBV18, the J gene TRBJ2-7; D gene ambiguous. This CDR3 is built from 19 residues. V shed 3 bases and J shed 2 bases, with 26 bases lying between them. Germline V lookup: CDR1 KGHSH, CDR2 LQKENI. The CDR3 DNA sequence: TGTGCCAGCTCACCGCACAGACACGAAGATATATTATCTACCTACGAGCAGTACTTC. It yields the protein CASSPHRHEDILSTYEQYF.

The chain uses TRBV5-1 and TRBJ2-7; 8 nucleotides line up with TRBD2. J was trimmed by 12 bases and V by 1 base; bases with no gene match: 9. Germline CDR1 is SGHRS and CDR2 is YFSETQ. The CDR3 contains 13 residues. CDR3 sequence: CASSLWGGGPWYF. CDR3 coding DNA: TGCGCCAGCAGCTTGTGGGGCGGGGGGCCCTGGTACTTC. The variable domain in full, with the rest retrieved from reference TRBV5-1 and TRBJ2-7, is KAGVTQTPRYLIKTRGQQVTLSCSPISGHRSVSWYQQTPGQGLQFLFEYFSETQRNKGNFPGRFSGRQFSNSRSEMNVSTLELGDSALYLCASSLWGGGPWYFGPGTRLTVT.

The V gene is TRBV5-1, the J gene TRBJ1-4, with D perhaps matching TRBD1 (6 bases). The CDR3 contains 15 residues. The germline gives CDR1 SGHRS, CDR2 YFSETQ. V lost 0 bases, J lost 7 bases, and 13 bases lay in between. The CDR3 nucleotides are TGCGCCAGCAGCTTGGCCTGGGGGGCGGGTGAAAAACTGTTTTTT. Protein product: CASSLAWGAGEKLFF.

The chain couples TRBV7-6 to TRBJ1-1, with TRBD1 matching over 7 bases. The CDR3 is made up of 13 amino acids. Looked up from germline, CDR1 is SGHVS and CDR2 is FNYEAQ. J was trimmed by 5 bases and V by 6 bases; bases with no gene match: 6. This CDR3 is CASSRGQRTEAFF. CDR3 DNA: TGTGCCAGCAGTCGGGGACAGAGGACTGAAGCTTTCTTT. Complete variable domain (other parts from reference TRBV7-6 and TRBJ1-1): GAGVSQSPRYKVTKRGQDVALRCDPISGHVSLYWYRQALGQGPEFLTYFNYEAQQDKSGLPNDRFSAERPEGSISTLTIQRTEQRDSAMYRCASSRGQRTEAFFGQGTRLTVV.

This chain joins TRBV11-2 and TRBJ1-1; D remains ambiguous. V was shortened by 1 base and J by 11 bases, with 23 bases between the two germline ends. CDR1 and CDR2 (germline): SGHAT, FQNNGV. The CDR3 loop spans 16 amino acids. The CDR3 nucleotides are TGTGCCAGCAGCTTAGTAATTGGGCAAGGATCGCCTCGCGCTTTCTTT. The encoded protein is CASSLVIGQGSPRAFF.

The chain is built from TRBV5-1 and TRBJ2-1, with D possibly TRBD1 on 5 matching bases. The CDR3 is 15 residues long. Germline CDR1 and CDR2: SGHRS and YFSETQ. The V end was cut by 1 base, the J end by 1 base, with 9 bases between. DNA of the CDR3: TGCGCCAGCAGCTTGAAGACAGTTTCCTACAATGAGCAGTTCTTC. Its protein product is CASSLKTVSYNEQFF.

This rearrangement joins TRBV28 to TRBJ1-5; D gene ambiguous. Germline V gene data show CDR1 as MDHEN and CDR2 as SYDVKM. The CDR3 loop spans 14 amino acids. V lost 2 bases and J 6 bases, leaving 11 bases between the germline ends. The CDR3 nucleotides read TGTGCCAGCAGTTTAGGGAGAGATATTCAGCCCCAGCATTTT. This sequence encodes CASSLGRDIQPQHF.

V is TRBV7-7 and J is TRBJ2-7; 9 bases map to TRBD1. V lost 2 bases, J lost 6 bases, and 5 bases stayed unmatched. Looked up from germline, CDR1 is SSHAT and CDR2 is FNYEAQ (reference sequence). The CDR3 covers 14 residues. The CDR3 reads CASSLSQGAGEQYF. The CDR3 coding sequence is TGTGCCAGCAGCTTATCACAGGGGGCGGGCGAGCAGTACTTC.

The chain has TRBV9 and TRBJ2-5; 12 nucleotides align to TRBD2. Germline assignment: CDR1 SGDLS and CDR2 YYNGEE. With V trimmed by 3 bases and J by 4 bases, 4 bases remained unmatched. The CDR3 covers 15 residues. The CDR3 sequence: CASSATSGRGETQYF. The CDR3 nucleotides read TGTGCCAGCAGCGCGACTAGCGGGAGAGGAGAGACCCAGTACTTC.

V and J are TRBV6-1 and TRBJ2-7; 8 nucleotides match TRBD2. The CDR3 covers 16 residues. CDR1 is MNHNS, CDR2 SASEGT, per germline. Trimming cost V 2 bases and J 7 bases; bases outside gene matches: 13. The CDR3: CASSERAGGVRPEQYF. The CDR3 DNA reads as TGTGCCAGCAGTGAACGGGCGGGAGGAGTTCGGCCGGAGCAGTACTTC.

The rearrangement joins TRBV5-1 to TRBJ2-7; D is ambiguous. CDR3 length: 14 residues. Germline V CDR1 and CDR2: SGHRS, YFSETQ. With 0 bases removed from V and 4 bases from J, the gap between germline ends came to 11 bases. The CDR3 region has the DNA TGCGCCAGCAGCTTGGCCCCGACTTCTTACGAGCAGTACTTC. This encodes CASSLAPTSYEQYF.

In this sample, this clone turned up a few times. This sequence joins TRBV7-9 and TRBJ2-3; D is undetermined. Germline V gives CDR1 SEHNR, CDR2 FQNEAQ (reference sequence). The V and J ends lost 1 base and 4 bases respectively, with 12 bases between them. The CDR3 consists of 15 residues. CDR3 loop: CASSLVASTADTQYF. The CDR3 DNA reads as TGTGCCAGCAGCTTAGTCGCTTCTACGGCAGATACGCAGTATTTT.

The chain uses TRBV6-1 and TRBJ2-5; D is unresolved. The germline V gene has CDR1 MNHNS and CDR2 SASEGT. V gave up 6 bases and J gave up 7 bases, with 6 bases separating them. The CDR3 covers 10 residues. CDR3 loop: CASSSGTQYF. CDR3 in DNA: TGTGCCAGCAGCTCTGGGACCCAGTACTTC.

J is TRBJ2-7 and V is TRBV10-2, with TRBD2 matching 7 bases. This CDR3 has 15 amino acids. Germline CDR1 reads WSHSY; CDR2 reads SAAADI. The J segment lost 5 bases and the V segment lost 0 bases, leaving 7 bases of the junction unmatched. CDR3 sequence reads: CASSESSAGNNEQYF. In DNA, the CDR3 is TGCGCCAGCAGTGAGTCGTCAGCGGGGAATAACGAGCAGTACTTC.

The chain uses TRBV5-6 and TRBJ2-3; 7 bases agree with TRBD1. V was clipped by 0 bases and J by 4 bases; unmatched bases: 5. This CDR3 has 15 residues. Germline V gene lookup returns CDR1 SGHDT and CDR2 YYEEEE. CDR3 amino acids: CASSLEGQGADTQYF. CDR3 sequence (DNA): TGTGCCAGCAGCTTGGAGGGTCAGGGGGCAGATACGCAGTATTTT. The full variable domain, completed using reference TRBV5-6 and TRBJ2-3, is DAGVTQSPTHLIKTRGQQVTLRCSPKSGHDTVSWYQQALGQGPQFIFQYYEEEERQRGNFPDRFSGHQFPNYSSELNVNALLLGDSALYLCASSLEGQGADTQYFGPGTRLTVL.

The chain is built from TRBV7-6 and TRBJ1-4; unclear D gene. The V end was cut by 4 bases, the J end by 0 bases, with 3 bases between. The CDR3 has 13 amino acids. Germline loops: CDR1 SGHVS, CDR2 FNYEAQ. The DNA for the CDR3 is TGTGCCAGCAGCTATGCAACTAATGAAAAACTGTTTTTT. It is translated as CASSYATNEKLFF.

The V and J genes are TRBV2 and TRBJ2-1; D gene ambiguous. Deletions cut 3 bases from V and 7 bases from J, with 13 bases between. Germline V gene lookup returns CDR1 SNHLY and CDR2 FYNNEI. The CDR3 spans 14 residues. The CDR3 DNA reads TGTGCCAGCAGTGATTGGCTGGCGCGGAATGAGCAGTTCTTC. Protein sequence: CASSDWLARNEQFF.

CDR3 sequence reads: CASSQDRQGANENTEAFF. In DNA form, the CDR3 reads TGCGCCAGCAGCCAAGACCGACAGGGGGCTAACGAAAACACTGAAGCTTTCTTT. The chain joins TRBV4-1 to TRBJ1-1, with 10 bases fitting TRBD1. V was clipped by 0 bases and J by 2 bases; unmatched bases: 9. This CDR3 spans 18 amino acids. CDR1 and CDR2 (germline): MGHRA, YSYEKL.

This chain joins TRBV5-1 and TRBJ1-6, with unresolved D. Germline CDR1 SGHRS, CDR2 YFSETQ. Trimming stripped 0 bases from V and 7 bases from J, with 5 bases between. The CDR3 loop spans 13 amino acids. The CDR3 sequence: CASSLDGNSPLHF. The CDR3 DNA is TGCGCCAGCAGCTTGGACGGGAATTCACCCCTCCACTTT.

The chain joins TRBV4-1 to TRBJ2-7; the D gene is possibly TRBD2 (6 bases). V lost 2 bases, J lost 0 bases, and 11 bases lay in between. CDR1 and CDR2 (germline): MGHRA, YSYEKL. This CDR3 is 15 amino acids long. CDR3 coding DNA: TGCGCCAGCAGCCAAAGTCAGCGGGCCTCCTACGAGCAGTACTTC. Amino acid sequence: CASSQSQRASYEQYF.

The V and J genes are TRBV30 and TRBJ1-4; D gene ambiguous. This CDR3 contains 13 residues. From germline, CDR1 is GTSNPN and CDR2 SVGIG (reference sequence). The V end was cut by 1 base, the J end by 2 bases, with 5 bases between. CDR3 in amino acids: CAWSGGTNEKLFF. The DNA of the CDR3 is TGTGCCTGGAGTGGAGGGACTAATGAAAAACTGTTTTTT.

In its sample, this clone was seen once. The chain joins TRBV25-1 to TRBJ1-6, with no clear D. The CDR3 length is 15 residues. V lost 3 bases and J lost 7, with 13 bases in between. Germline V lookup: CDR1 MGHDK, CDR2 SYGVNS. The CDR3, as DNA: TGTGCCAGCAGTGAGTCCCCAGCTAAAAATTCACCCCTCCACTTT. Amino acid sequence: CASSESPAKNSPLHF. The complete variable domain, with remaining parts taken from reference TRBV25-1 and TRBJ1-6, reads EADIYQTPRYLVIGTGKKITLECSQTMGHDKMYWYQQDPGMELHLIHYSYGVNSTEKGDLSSESTVSRIRTEHFPLTLESARPSHTSQYLCASSESPAKNSPLHFGNGTRLTVT.

The J gene is TRBJ1-4, the V gene TRBV6-5; possible D gene TRBD1, 5 bases. Trimming removed 4 bases from V and 4 bases from J, with 10 bases in between. The V gene's germline CDR1 is MNHEY and CDR2 SVGAGI. This CDR3 is 14 amino acids long. CDR3: CASSWGRSNEKLFF. DNA of the CDR3: TGTGCCAGCAGTTGGGGACGGAGTAATGAAAAACTGTTTTTT.